The 6 T cell receptor beta chains below come from one sample, sequenced in a study of CD8 T cells in Susac syndrome. The RNA input was about 0.5 to 1 ug, and it was reverse transcribed with random hexamers. TCRdb ran MiXCR on the immunoSEQ multiplex PCR reads and lists one entry per CDR3 protein. The sample gives about 190,000 distinct CDR3 sequences, 90% to 95% of which show up once; about 0.095% is in the top ten. The specimen sequenced was CD4+ T cells from PBMCs. All receptors come from a human donor in good health.

The chain uses TRBV20-1 and TRBJ2-5, with D possibly TRBD2 on 6 matching bases. The CDR3 runs to 16 residues. Trimming removed 6 bases from V and 5 bases from J, with 25 bases in between. Germline CDR1 and CDR2: DFQATT and SNEGSKA (reference sequence). The CDR3 here is CSAPKYTAGMVETQYF. The DNA for the CDR3 is TGCAGTGCGCCCAAGTATACCGCGGGAATGGTGGAGACCCAGTACTTC.

The gene calls are TRBV29-1 and TRBJ2-5; 15 bases match TRBD2. Per the germline V gene, CDR1 is SQVTM and CDR2 is ANQGSEA. The CDR3 consists of 16 residues. Unmatched junction bases numbered 4, after V lost 4 bases and J lost 1 base. CDR3 DNA: TGCAGCGTTGGGGGACTAGCGGGAGGCCTCCAAGAGACCCAGTACTTC. This codes for CSVGGLAGGLQETQYF.

V is TRBV6-6 and J is TRBJ1-6, with D uncertain. The CDR3 consists of 16 residues. V was cut by 6 bases and J by 8 bases, with 20 bases left in between. CDR1 and CDR2 (germline): MNHNY, SVGAGI (reference sequence). The CDR3 protein is CASSFRPTSPHSPLHF. The CDR3 nucleotides read TGTGCCAGCAGCTTCCGACCCACCTCTCCCCATTCACCCCTCCACTTT.

In this sample, this clonotype turned up once. The V gene is TRBV27, the J gene TRBJ2-6, with 9 positions matching TRBD1. The V gene's germline CDR1 is MNHEY and CDR2 SMNVEV (reference sequence). The CDR3 contains 18 residues. Unmatched junction bases numbered 8, after V lost 3 bases and J lost 2 bases. Here the CDR3 DNA reads TGTGCCAGCAGTTTCCCGGGGACAGGGCGGCCTGGGGCCAACGTCCTGACTTTC. Translated, it gives CASSFPGTGRPGANVLTF.

This chain links TRBV20-1 with TRBJ2-4, with D perhaps matching TRBD1 (6 bases). The CDR3 covers 13 residues. Germline-derived CDR1 and CDR2 are DFQATT and SNEGSKA (reference sequence). Trimming took 5 bases from V and 6 from J, leaving 14 bases between them. The CDR3 region is CSAPQPGVNIQYF. CDR3 in DNA: TGCAGTGCTCCACAGCCAGGGGTAAACATTCAGTACTTC.

The chain is built from TRBV12-3 or TRBV12-4 and TRBJ2-5, with D unclear. V dropped 6 bases and J dropped 1 base, with 15 bases sitting between them. The CDR3 runs to 15 residues. CDR3 DNA: TGTGCCAGCAGCCCGTGGGCCTGGGGCCAAGAGACCCAGTACTTC. Translating it yields CASSPWAWGQETQYF.